These 9 T cell receptor beta chains came from one sample sequenced in a study of T cell responses to AZD1222 COVID-19 vaccine (dated by TCRdb to 2020 to 2022). The sample's time point label, decoded: baseline before first vaccination. To prepare the library, the immunoSEQ multiplex PCR assay was applied. TCRdb retrieved this table from immuneACCESS and kept in-frame rearrangements only. Not all clones are present; in checked studies, unresolved V genes account for under half, and no reason is known for the remainder. The sample table holds around 200,000 clones, of which approximately 95% were seen once. The ten largest clones represent 3.5% to 4.5% of the sample. Material: peripheral blood, obtained on day 0 of AZD1222 vaccination. These receptors came from an adult in good health.

V usage is TRBV11-2 and J usage is TRBJ1-5, with D unresolved. The CDR3 is made up of 14 amino acids. V was shortened by 1 base and J by 7 bases, with 11 bases between the two germline ends. Germline V gene lookup returns CDR1 SGHAT and CDR2 FQNNGV. This CDR3 reads CASSLGGPIQPQHF. DNA for the CDR3: TGTGCCAGCAGCTTAGGTGGACCCATACAGCCCCAGCATTTT.

The V call is TRBV7-2, the J call TRBJ2-2; 10 positions match TRBD1. V dropped 3 bases and J dropped 1; count of bases not matched to a gene: 8. Germline V gives CDR1 SGHTA, CDR2 FQGNSA. The CDR3 covers 18 residues. In DNA, the CDR3 is TGTGCCAGCAGCTTCGCTTTCGACAGGGGGCAGAACACCGGGGAGCTGTTTTTT. Amino acids: CASSFAFDRGQNTGELFF.

The V gene is TRBV12-5, the J gene TRBJ2-1; tentative D call: TRBD2 (7 bases). Looked up from germline, CDR1 is LGHNT and CDR2 is FRNRAP. This CDR3 region has 18 residues. V was trimmed by 0 bases and J by 4 bases, leaving 19 bases between them. Written as DNA, the CDR3 is TGTGCTAGTGGTTTGGTCGAAGTGGGGGGGCTCAAATACAATGAGCAGTTCTTC. Translation gives CASGLVEVGGLKYNEQFF.

The V call is TRBV3-1 (or the pseudogene TRBV3-2), the J call TRBJ1-1, with a weak D call TRBD1 (5 bases). The CDR3 length is 16 residues. Per the germline V gene, CDR1 is LGHDT and CDR2 is YNNKEL (reference sequence). Trimming removed 5 bases at V and 4 bases at J, with 20 bases between. CDR3 DNA: TGTGCCAGCAGCTCCCCCGGGCGGGACCGGAGCACTGAAGCTTTCTTT. Its protein is CASSSPGRDRSTEAFF.

The rearrangement uses TRBV14 and TRBJ2-1; D remains ambiguous. The germline gives CDR1 SGHDN, CDR2 FVKESK. Trimming took 4 bases from V and 13 from J, leaving 23 bases between them. CDR3 length: 15 residues. CDR3 DNA: TGTGCCAGCAGCCGACCATCCTACGGGCCCCCTTTACAGTTCTTC. Translated: CASSRPSYGPPLQFF.

This rearrangement joins TRBV7-6 to TRBJ1-6, with a tentative D call TRBD1 (6 bases). The V and J ends lost 5 bases and 4 bases respectively, with 18 bases between them. This CDR3 spans 17 amino acids. Germline V gene lookup returns CDR1 SGHVS and CDR2 FNYEAQ. CDR3 region: CASSALGNRDYNSPLHF. Here the CDR3 DNA reads TGTGCCAGCAGCGCTCTAGGGAACAGGGATTATAATTCACCCCTCCACTTT.

This clone appeared once. The gene calls are TRBV7-6 and TRBJ2-1, with TRBD2 matching over 12 bases. Unmatched junction bases numbered 10, after V lost 3 bases and J lost 10 bases. The CDR3 consists of 16 residues. Germline CDR1 reads SGHVS; CDR2 reads FNYEAQ. This chain's CDR3 is CASSFLAGGRIEEQFF. CDR3 DNA: TGTGCCAGCAGCTTTCTAGCGGGGGGGCGCATAGAGGAGCAGTTCTTC.

The chain employs TRBV29-1 and TRBJ1-1; TRBD1 matches at 8 bases. CDR1 is SQVTM, CDR2 ANQGSEA, per germline. CDR3 size: 13 residues. J gave up 5 bases and V 5 bases, and 7 bases lay outside the gene matches. For the CDR3, the DNA is TGCAGCGTTAGGAGGACAGGGAATACTGAAGCTTTCTTT. It translates to CSVRRTGNTEAFF. The complete variable domain, with remaining parts taken from reference TRBV29-1 and TRBJ1-1, reads SAVISQKPSRDICQRGTSLTIQCQVDSQVTMMFWYRQQPGQSLTLIATANQGSEATYESGFVIDKFPISRPNLTFSTLTVSNMSPEDSSIYLCSVRRTGNTEAFFGQGTRLTVV.

The V gene is TRBV3-1 (or the pseudogene TRBV3-2), the J gene TRBJ2-3, with 10 bases aligning to TRBD1. Germline CDR1 and CDR2: LGHDT and YNNKEL (reference sequence). J gave up 5 bases and V 4 bases, and 9 bases lay outside the gene matches. This CDR3 is 16 amino acids long. The CDR3 reads CASSPTRQGAGDTQYF. CDR3 DNA: TGTGCCAGCAGCCCTACCCGACAGGGGGCAGGAGATACGCAGTATTTT.